Listed here are 14 T cell receptor beta chains from one sample, sequenced in a study of blood T cell repertoires in COVID-19. Produced via immunoSEQ multiplex PCR; TCRdb's table is partial and in-frame only. The repertoire holds some 350,000 clones, with more than 75% as singletons. Sequenced material: peripheral blood. These receptors all come from a human donor in a cohort sampled during active COVID-19.

The chain recombines TRBV19 with TRBJ1-2, with D possibly TRBD1 on 5 matching bases. The germline V and J ends were trimmed by 6 bases and 8 bases, with 13 bases remaining between them. The CDR3 is 12 amino acids. Per germline, CDR1 LNHDA and CDR2 SQIVND (reference sequence). The CDR3 DNA is TGTGCCAGTAGGTACAGGATGGAGGGCTACACCTTC. Translation gives CASRYRMEGYTF.

The chain joins TRBV3-1 (or the pseudogene TRBV3-2) to TRBJ1-4; no definite D call. V lost 2 bases, J lost 4 bases, and 5 bases lay in between. CDR3 length: 13 amino acids. Germline V gene lookup returns CDR1 LGHDT and CDR2 YNNKEL (reference sequence). This CDR3 reads CASSQLLNEKLFF. The CDR3 nucleotides read TGTGCCAGCAGCCAACTCCTTAATGAAAAACTGTTTTTT.

CDR3 sequence: CASSLGTSGLIDTQYF. The CDR3 bases are TGCGCCAGCAGCCTGGGGACTAGCGGGTTGATAGATACGCAGTATTTT. This chain connects TRBV5-1 to TRBJ2-3, with 12 bases fitting TRBD2. Germline V gene sequence: CDR1 SGHRS, CDR2 YFSETQ. Unmatched junction bases numbered 8, after V lost 4 bases and J lost 5 bases. The CDR3 is made up of 16 amino acids.

This chain joins TRBV5-6 and TRBJ1-4; no firm D call. V lost 0 bases and J 5 bases, leaving 5 bases between the germline ends. The germline CDR1 and CDR2 sequences are SGHDT and YYEEEE. CDR3 length: 13 residues. The CDR3 protein is CASSLDRNEKLFF. The CDR3 nucleotides read TGTGCCAGCAGCTTGGACAGAAATGAAAAACTGTTTTTT.

The V gene is TRBV2, the J gene TRBJ1-4; 7 bases map to TRBD1. Trimming took 6 bases from V and 8 from J; bases not matched to a gene: 9. The CDR3 length is 14 residues. The germline V gene encodes CDR1 SNHLY and CDR2 FYNNEI. Here the CDR3 reads CASRGHTRGEKLFF. The CDR3 DNA sequence: TGTGCCAGCAGAGGACACACCAGGGGGGAAAAACTGTTTTTT.

The V and J genes are TRBV7-8 and TRBJ1-5; D ambiguous. The CDR3 sequence is 16 residues long. Germline CDR1 and CDR2: SGHVS and FQNEAQ. V was pared by 4 bases and J by 0 bases, with 13 bases between. CDR3 nucleotides: TGTGCCAGCAGCTCCCCCCCCCGGGGTAGCAATCAGCCCCAGCATTTT. Amino acids: CASSSPPRGSNQPQHF.

The rearrangement joins TRBV2 to TRBJ2-7; TRBD2 might be the D (6 bases). The ends were cut back, 8 bases at V and 1 base at J, with 12 bases in the middle. The CDR3 totals 13 residues. The germline gives CDR1 SNHLY, CDR2 FYNNEI. The CDR3 loop is CASGGGWSYEQYF. DNA of the CDR3: TGTGCCAGCGGTGGAGGGTGGTCCTACGAGCAGTACTTC.

The rearrangement uses TRBV5-1 and TRBJ2-5; 7 positions agree with TRBD1. Germline V gene lookup returns CDR1 SGHRS and CDR2 YFSETQ. The CDR3 length is 16 residues. The V segment lost 4 bases and the J segment 4 bases; nucleotides outside the gene matches: 13. The chain's CDR3 is CASSPQTGIPLETQYF. The DNA of the CDR3 is TGCGCCAGCAGCCCCCAGACAGGGATCCCCCTAGAGACCCAGTACTTC.

The chain combines TRBV19 with TRBJ2-2; 12 nucleotides align to TRBD2. The CDR3 is made up of 15 amino acids. CDR1 is LNHDA and CDR2 is SQIVND in the germline V gene (reference sequence). J gave up 3 bases and V 4 bases, and 0 bases lay outside the gene matches. The CDR3, as DNA: TGTGCCAGTAGTAGGACTAGCGGGGACACCGGGGAGCTGTTTTTT. Translation: CASSRTSGDTGELFF. Drawing the rest from reference TRBV19 and TRBJ2-2, the complete variable domain is DGGITQSPKYLFRKEGQNVTLSCEQNLNHDAMYWYRQDPGQGLRLIYYSQIVNDFQKGDIAEGYSVSREKKESFPLTVTSAQKNPTAFYLCASSRTSGDTGELFFGEGSRLTVL.

This sequence joins TRBV7-9 and TRBJ2-7; 11 bases align to TRBD1. The CDR3 runs 15 residues. V shed 5 bases, J shed 3 bases, and the junction held 6 bases outside the gene matches. Per germline, CDR1 SEHNR and CDR2 FQNEAQ (reference sequence). CDR3 sequence: CASSRTGTGGYEQYF. In nucleotides, the CDR3 is TGTGCCAGCAGCCGAACCGGGACAGGGGGCTACGAGCAGTACTTC.

The rearrangement uses TRBV6-5 and TRBJ2-1, with a weak D call TRBD2 (5 bases). CDR1 and CDR2 from the germline V gene are MNHEY and SVGAGI. This CDR3 is built from 13 residues. V lost 10 bases and J 1 base, leaving 11 bases between the germline ends. CDR3 residues: CAIARGSYNEQFF. The CDR3 DNA is TGTGCCATCGCACGCGGGTCCTACAATGAGCAGTTCTTC.

V and J are TRBV29-1 and TRBJ2-2; no clear D gene. The V end was cut by 3 bases, the J end by 5 bases, with 10 bases between. The CDR3 extends over 13 amino acids. The germline CDR1 and CDR2 sequences are SQVTM and ANQGSEA. The CDR3 protein is CSVDKAATGELFF. CDR3 DNA: TGCAGCGTTGATAAGGCAGCGACCGGGGAGCTGTTTTTT.

This rearrangement joins TRBV5-1 to TRBJ1-5; D uncertain. The V gene's germline CDR1 is SGHRS and CDR2 YFSETQ. The V end was cut by 0 bases, the J end by 5 bases, with 6 bases between. The CDR3 runs to 13 residues. The CDR3 DNA reads TGCGCCAGCAGCTTGGCCGCGGATCAGCCCCAGCATTTT. Amino acid sequence: CASSLAADQPQHF. Filled out from reference TRBV5-1 and TRBJ1-5, the complete variable domain reads KAGVTQTPRYLIKTRGQQVTLSCSPISGHRSVSWYQQTPGQGLQFLFEYFSETQRNKGNFPGRFSGRQFSNSRSEMNVSTLELGDSALYLCASSLAADQPQHFGDGTRLSIL.

V gene TRBV5-5 combines with J gene TRBJ1-1, with 8 nucleotides matching TRBD1. The germline gives CDR1 SGHKS, CDR2 YYEKEE (reference sequence). Trimming at V came to 4 bases and at J to 5 bases, leaving 13 bases not matched to a gene. The CDR3 runs 16 residues. CDR3 nucleotide sequence: TGTGCCAGCAGCCCATTGACAGGGGATGAATGGACTGAAGCTTTCTTT. The encoded protein is CASSPLTGDEWTEAFF.